This T cell receptor beta chain was sequenced in a study of identical twins. Overall study results and limits: Cord blood beta clonotypes present at high abundance carried fewer insertions; no such pattern appeared in memory repertoires. Analyses of zero insertions could, in part, be confounded by invariant MAIT and iNKT cells. The study drew conclusions from cross-sectional statistical analysis, not from following the same donors.

Template switching (which added a universal primer site) was used, and cDNA carried unique molecular identifiers. TCRdb used MiXCR to reprocess the 5' RACE reads, holding one entry per CDR3 protein. The sample carries just over 450,000 distinct CDR3 sequences, approximately 15% recorded once. CDR1 and CDR2 from the germline V gene are MNHEY and SVGEGT. V was cut by 7 bases and J by 6 bases, with 19 bases left in between. The CDR3 sequence is 15 residues long. The table lists this clonotype with a few counts. The antigen is unknown. These same data were also listed under a study on yellow fever vaccine responses in identical twins.

The chain has TRBV6-2 or TRBV6-3 and TRBJ2-1; D call uncertain. Sequenced: CD4+ T cells sorted from blood. This sequence originates from a woman aged 18-29 years in good health. CDR3 protein: CASKRSVPRLNEQFF. The CDR3 region has the DNA TGTGCCAGCAAACGAAGTGTCCCCAGGCTCAATGAGCAGTTCTTC.